The rows below give T cell receptor beta chains drawn from one sample of a study of human T cells and chemical hapten exposure. MiXCR, applied by TCRdb to the RACE reads, yields one record per CDR3 protein. The sample has more than 150,000 distinct CDR3 sequences, about 25% seen once. Sequences were derived from whole blood, sampled in connection with sensitization to the hapten diphenylcyclopropenone (DPC). All receptors derive from a woman aged 40 to 50 with alopecia areata. Some clones in this sample may be carry-over from other donors' samples. CDR3s include the opening cysteine and the closing phenylalanine or tryptophan. The D gene is left open where the match is weak. Only part of the rows carry a size: once, few, many, or a class if the clone is expanded.

D,V,size,J,DNA,CDR3
.,TRBV6-6,once,TRBJ2-3,TGTGCCAGCAGCCCGATAGGACGGGGCACAGATACGCAGTATTTT,CASSPIGRGTDTQYF
.,TRBV12-3/TRBV12-4,.,TRBJ2-3,TGTGCCAGCAGTTTCGAATACCTCAGGGGATCGGATACGCAGTATTTT,CASSFEYLRGSDTQYF
.,TRBV29-1,.,TRBJ2-1,TGCAGCGCGACGGATTACAATGAGCAGTTCTTC,CSATDYNEQFF
TRBD2,TRBV3-1,.,TRBJ2-7,TGTGCCAGCAGCCAGCCGGGACTAGTGGAGGAAGAGCAGTACTTC,CASSQPGLVEEEQYF
TRBD2,TRBV3-1,few,TRBJ2-3,TGTGCCAGCAGCCTTGGACTAGGCCCTGCAGATACGCAGTATTTT,CASSLGLGPADTQYF
TRBD2,TRBV27,.,TRBJ2-2,TGTGCCAGCAGTTCCCCTAGCGGATCCGGGGAGCTGTTTTTT,CASSSPSGSGELFF
.,TRBV10-3,.,TRBJ2-1,TGTGCCGCTAATTCGGGGAATGAGCAGTTCTTC,CAANSGNEQFF
TRBD2,TRBV6-5,once,TRBJ2-7,TGTGCCAGCAGCAAAACTCTAGCGGGGAACTACGAGCAGTACTTC,CASSKTLAGNYEQYF
TRBD2,TRBV4-3,few,TRBJ2-1,TGCGCCAGCAGCCAACTGACTAGCGGGAGTTCCTACAATGAGCAGTTCTTC,CASSQLTSGSSYNEQFF
.,TRBV20-1,.,TRBJ2-1,TGCAGTGCAGCCAAGGGCGGGTCCTACTCCTACAATGAGCAGTTCTTC,CSAAKGGSYSYNEQFF
.,TRBV6-5,few,TRBJ2-5,TGTGCCAGCAGTTACGGGATAGACCAAGAGACCCAGTACTTC,CASSYGIDQETQYF